The TCR beta chain under discussion was sequenced for a study of memory CD4+ T cells and cytomegalovirus serostatus (dated 2019 in TCRdb). General notes on the study: The cohort included around 35 healthy adults from Belgium, of whom 9 were CMV seropositive and about 24 were CMV seronegative. CD4+ memory TCRbeta repertoires of a Belgian cohort with known cytomegalovirus serostatus were sequenced in order to replicate a published TCR-based CMV serostatus classifier.

Genomic DNA was extracted from sorted cells with the Quick-DNA Microprep Kit. Amplification of TCRbeta DNA was done with the immunoSEQ hsTCRbeta kit, following the protocol from the manufacturer. TCRbeta libraries were sequenced on an Illumina MiSeq instrument. For the original study's pipeline: Following removal of out-of-frame sequences, roughly 2 million distinct TCRbeta sequences were retained, with an average of around 67,000 per individual. Two values were used to score each individual: the count of around 150 previously reported CMV-associated TCRbeta sequences and the total count of productive distinct TCRbeta sequences. A beta-binomial model was reimplemented in Python, and random forests from scikit-learn, run with default parameters, were trained on data from the US cohort. Classifier performance on the Belgian cohort was summarized as median AUC with percentile confidence intervals over 10,000 bootstrap iterations. TCRdb holds this immuneACCESS table with in-frame rearrangements only. Some clones are missing; in checked studies, unresolved V genes explain under half, and the rest has no known cause. V and J calls and clone size are copied from that table; D and trimming were computed from the DNA. This sample has about 46,000 clones in its table, and more than 60% of those were observed once. Of the sample, under 0.7% falls within the top ten clones.

Study-level results and caveats: Results were interpreted as suggesting that the CMV-associated TCR signature is largely present in the CD4+ memory repertoire. For predicting CMV serostatus, the median bootstrapped AUC was approximately 0.96 using the original framework and 0.91 using a US-trained random forest. Unlike the original study, which covered naive and memory CD4+ and CD8+ populations, the Belgian study sequenced only CD4+CD45RO+ memory cells. Among the 150 to 200 previously reported CMV-associated TCRbeta sequences, about 71 showed up in the CD4+ memory repertoires, with each one found in between one and five individuals. On the Belgian cohort, the classifier based on the original framework reached a median bootstrapped AUC of approximately 0.95, with a 95% CI of 0.76-1.00.

A FACSAria II was used to sort memory CD4+ T cells, defined as single viable CD3+CD4+CD8-CD45RO+ cells. CMV serostatus was assessed using a Roche Elecsys assay, by which serum IgG against CMV pp150, pp28, p38 and p52 was detected. Once the samples were thawed, total CD4+ T cells were enriched through positive selection using CD4 magnetic microbeads. Samples originated from another study that specifically interrogated the CD4+ T cell memory repertoire. Peripheral blood mononuclear cells were isolated and cryopreserved following standard operating procedures; serum was stored at -80 °C. Staining used CD3-PerCP (BW264/56), CD4-APC (RPA-T4), CD45RO-PE (UCHT1) and CD8-Pacific Orange (3B5) antibodies, with Sytox blue excluding non-viable cells. V is trimmed back by 5 bases and J by 5 bases, and the junction contains 10 bases that no gene match accounts for. CDR1 and CDR2 were assigned from the germline V gene (reference sequence) as PRHDT and FYEKMQ. Including cysteine and phenylalanine, the CDR3 has 15 amino acids. Only CDR3 DNA remains: 45 bases, in frame from the first base.

Note on this clone: Its antigen target is currently unknown. No quality values exist for individual bases; no much larger clone is one base distant.

The rearranged chain carries TRBV13 and TRBJ2-7; 9 bases in the middle match TRBD1. This TCR derives from an adult in good health and CMV-seronegative. The specimen sequenced was memory CD4+ T cells from blood. CDR3 sequence: CASSRGDRDLDEQYF. The base sequence is TGTGCCAGCAGCAGGGGGGACAGGGACCTCGACGAGCAGTACTTC.